This T cell receptor beta chain was sequenced during a study of blood T cells in healthy people across ages (dated by TCRdb to the mid-2010s). Broadly, across the study: In model experiments, roughly one uniquely barcoded TCR beta cDNA molecule per two T cells was captured by template switching. Using deep sequencing normalized with unique cDNA molecular identifiers, the study measured how TCR beta repertoire diversity changes with age. Four age groups were formed from the donors: young (average about 15 years), middle-aged (approximately 41), aged (roughly 59) and long-lived (about 80). To avoid experimental bias, donors of different ages were randomly spread across the sequencing lanes. Two additional independent replicas of 1 million unique cDNA reads from the same blood draw were analyzed for two donors (one aged 18 to 30 and one aged 80 or older). Broader findings and caveats from the paper: Estimates of total diversity from one million sequenced T cells were regarded as lower bounds and underestimates. As age increased, observed TCR beta diversity per million T cells dropped in a roughly linear way, and a significant reduction was already evident by age 40. Compared with the aged group, the long-lived group had more naive CD4+ T cells, fewer expanded clones and increased TCR diversity, a pattern suggesting age selection. A strong correlation was found between observed TCR beta diversity and the percentage of naive T cells measured by flow cytometry. The CMV infection status of donors was not known, potentially confounding age-related changes in expanded clonotypes. Because profiling used bulk unsorted PBMCs, naive and antigen-experienced compartments could not be compared conclusively.

The germline V gene (reference sequence) supplies CDR1 SEHNR and CDR2 FQNEAQ. Inclusive of the bounding cysteine and phenylalanine, the CDR3 is 15 residues long. Solely the CDR3 DNA is kept, with 45 bases framed from the first base. The junction carries 23 bases between V and J, which are trimmed by 10 bases and 4 bases respectively. The donors were some 39 Caucasian individuals from Russia, aged 6 to 90 years, who were systemically healthy. Each donor gave ten milliliters of peripheral blood, collected into EDTA-treated Vacutainer tubes. Ficoll-Paque density-gradient centrifugation was used to isolate PBMCs, with at least 7 million per sample. Total RNA, at least 6 micrograms per sample, was extracted from PBMCs with Trizol reagent. Naive CD45RAhigh/CD27high T cell percentages were measured by flow cytometry on a PBMC aliquot from every donor. The protocol used for the library was 5' RACE. The sequencer listed for this sample is Illumina HiSeq 2500. The second PCR ran for roughly 7 to 12 cycles and used a J-beta primer mix along with a sample-barcoded 5' primer. A template-switch 5' adaptor carrying 12 random nucleotides introduced a unique molecular identifier onto each TCR beta cDNA molecule. Each sample yielded at least 2.5 million CDR3-containing paired-end reads. First-strand cDNA synthesis was performed from all RNA using the Mint cDNA synthesis kit, with priming by a TRBC-specific oligonucleotide. All cDNA was treated with uracil-DNA glycosylase and then went through a first 18-cycle PCR with the universal primers M1SS and BC2_uni_R. From the authors' description of their analysis: Each sample was normalized by randomly selecting 1 million high-quality reads, each carrying a distinct molecular identifier. Reads with shared molecular identifiers were discarded instead of being binned into consensus sequences. MiTCR, run with a Q25 quality threshold and the strictest error-elimination algorithm, handled CDR3 identification, clonotype clustering and error correction. A nonparametric unseen species model with Euler transformation was used to estimate a lower bound on total TCR beta diversity. TCRdb reanalyzed the raw reads on its own, using fastp at Q25 for trimming and MiXCR for clone calling, and kept in-frame beta chains. CDR3 protein duplicates are merged, each entry listing the most common genes and DNA. Clone size and V and J calls follow TCRdb, not the original study. This sample is represented by some 640,000 distinct CDR3 sequences; about 30% of them were singletons. In total, the top ten clones hold approximately 14% of the sample.

This clonotype was observed a handful of times. Which antigen it targets is not known. No much larger clonotype is one base removed from it; base qualities were not supplied. The sequence is built from TRBV7-9 and TRBJ2-7; the D segment could be TRBD2, given 6 matching bases. The TCR comes from an elderly woman in good health. Sequenced: blood. The CDR3 region has the sequence CATSPGDFRVYEQYF. The nucleotides read TGTGCCACCTCACCGGGGGATTTCCGGGTATACGAGCAGTACTTC.